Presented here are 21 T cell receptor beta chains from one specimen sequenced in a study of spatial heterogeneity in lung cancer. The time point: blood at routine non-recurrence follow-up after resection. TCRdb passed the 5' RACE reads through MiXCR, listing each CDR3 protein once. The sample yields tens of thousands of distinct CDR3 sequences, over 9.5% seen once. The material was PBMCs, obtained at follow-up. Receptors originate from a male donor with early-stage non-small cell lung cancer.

CDR3 DNA: TGCAGCGTTGATGGGAGGGCCACTGGCTACACCTTC. This sequence encodes CSVDGRATGYTF. The chain combines TRBV29-1 with TRBJ1-2; D is unresolved. Between the trimmed V and J ends, which lost 3 bases and 7 bases, there was a span of 12 bases. The CDR3 is 12 amino acids. The germline CDR1 and CDR2 sequences are SQVTM and ANQGSEA.

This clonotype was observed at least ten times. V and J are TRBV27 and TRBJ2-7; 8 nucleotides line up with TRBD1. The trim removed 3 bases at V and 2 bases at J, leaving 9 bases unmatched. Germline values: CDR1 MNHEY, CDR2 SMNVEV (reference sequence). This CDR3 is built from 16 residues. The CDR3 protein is CASSFLPRGPTYEQYF. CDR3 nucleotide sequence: TGTGCCAGCAGTTTTTTGCCCAGGGGGCCCACCTACGAGCAGTACTTC.

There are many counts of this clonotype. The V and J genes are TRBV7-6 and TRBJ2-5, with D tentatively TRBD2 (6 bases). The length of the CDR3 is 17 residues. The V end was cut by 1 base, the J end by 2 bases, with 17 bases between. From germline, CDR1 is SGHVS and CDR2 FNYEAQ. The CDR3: CASSLVSAYGGQETQYF. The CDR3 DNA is TGTGCCAGCAGCTTAGTTTCAGCATACGGGGGACAAGAGACCCAGTACTTC.

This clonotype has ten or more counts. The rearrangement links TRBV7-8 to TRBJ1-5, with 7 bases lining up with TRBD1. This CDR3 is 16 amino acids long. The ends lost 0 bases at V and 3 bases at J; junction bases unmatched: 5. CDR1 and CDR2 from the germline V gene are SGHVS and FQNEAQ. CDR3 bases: TGTGCCAGCAGCTTAGCGGGACAGTACCCCAATCAGCCCCAGCATTTT. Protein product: CASSLAGQYPNQPQHF.

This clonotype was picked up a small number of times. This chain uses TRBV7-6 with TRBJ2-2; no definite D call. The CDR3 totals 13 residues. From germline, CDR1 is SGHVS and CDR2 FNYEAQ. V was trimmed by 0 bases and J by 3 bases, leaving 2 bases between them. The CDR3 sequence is CASSLAHTGELFF. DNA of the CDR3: TGTGCCAGCAGCTTAGCGCACACCGGGGAGCTGTTTTTT.

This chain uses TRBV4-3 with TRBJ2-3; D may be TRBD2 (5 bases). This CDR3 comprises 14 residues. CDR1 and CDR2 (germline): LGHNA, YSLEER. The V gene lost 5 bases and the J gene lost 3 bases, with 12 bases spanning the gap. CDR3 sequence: CASSEGRRTDTQYF. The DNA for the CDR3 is TGCGCCAGCAGCGAGGGTAGGAGAACAGATACGCAGTATTTT.

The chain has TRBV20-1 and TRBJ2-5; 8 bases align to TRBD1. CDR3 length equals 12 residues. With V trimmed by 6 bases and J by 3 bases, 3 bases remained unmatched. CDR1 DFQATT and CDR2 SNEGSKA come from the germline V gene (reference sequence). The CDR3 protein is CSARGQEETQYF. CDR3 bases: TGCAGTGCCAGGGGACAGGAAGAGACCCAGTACTTC.

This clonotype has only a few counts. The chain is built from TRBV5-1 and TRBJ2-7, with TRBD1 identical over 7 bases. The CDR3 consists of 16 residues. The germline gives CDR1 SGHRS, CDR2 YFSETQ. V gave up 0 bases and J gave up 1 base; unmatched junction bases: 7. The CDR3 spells CASSLGDRATSYEQYF. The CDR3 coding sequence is TGCGCCAGCAGCTTGGGGGACAGAGCTACATCCTACGAGCAGTACTTC.

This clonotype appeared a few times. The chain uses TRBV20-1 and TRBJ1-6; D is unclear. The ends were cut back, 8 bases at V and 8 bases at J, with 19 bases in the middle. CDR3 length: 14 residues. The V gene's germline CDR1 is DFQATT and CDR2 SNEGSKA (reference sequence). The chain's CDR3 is CSSRRFGGHSPLHF. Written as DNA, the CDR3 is TGCAGTTCGAGGCGTTTCGGCGGACATTCACCCCTCCACTTT.

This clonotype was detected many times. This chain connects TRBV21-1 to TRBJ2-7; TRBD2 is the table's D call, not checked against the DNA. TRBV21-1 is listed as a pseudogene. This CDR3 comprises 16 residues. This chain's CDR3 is CASSKGIGLAVDEQYF. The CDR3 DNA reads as TGTGCCAGCAGCAAAGGGATAGGACTAGCGGTTGACGAGCAGTACTTC.

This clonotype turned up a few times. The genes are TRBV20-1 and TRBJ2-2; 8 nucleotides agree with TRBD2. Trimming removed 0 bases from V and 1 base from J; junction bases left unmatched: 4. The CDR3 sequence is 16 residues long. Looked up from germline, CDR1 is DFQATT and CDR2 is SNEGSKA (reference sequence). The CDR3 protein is CSARDYTSGNTGELFF. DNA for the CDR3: TGCAGTGCTAGAGATTACACTAGCGGGAACACCGGGGAGCTGTTTTTT.

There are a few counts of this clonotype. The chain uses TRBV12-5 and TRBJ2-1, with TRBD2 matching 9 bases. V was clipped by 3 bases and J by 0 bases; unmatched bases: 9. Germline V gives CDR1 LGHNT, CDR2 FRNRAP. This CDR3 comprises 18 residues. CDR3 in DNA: TGTGCTAGTGGTTTTAAGCGGGGGGACTGGAGCTCCTACAATGAGCAGTTCTTC. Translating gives CASGFKRGDWSSYNEQFF.

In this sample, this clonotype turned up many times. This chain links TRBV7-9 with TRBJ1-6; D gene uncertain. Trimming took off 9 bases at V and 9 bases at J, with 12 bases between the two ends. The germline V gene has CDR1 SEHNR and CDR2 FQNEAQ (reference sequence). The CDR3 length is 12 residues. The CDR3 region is CASALGTSPLHF. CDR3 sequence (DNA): TGTGCCAGTGCCCTAGGTACTTCACCCCTCCACTTT.

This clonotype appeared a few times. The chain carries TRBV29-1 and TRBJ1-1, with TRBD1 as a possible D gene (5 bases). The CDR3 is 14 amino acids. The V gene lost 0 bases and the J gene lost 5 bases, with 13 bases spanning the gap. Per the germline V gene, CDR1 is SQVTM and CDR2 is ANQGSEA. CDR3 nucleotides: TGCAGCGTTGAAGACTTTTGGGGGGATACTGAAGCTTTCTTT. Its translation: CSVEDFWGDTEAFF. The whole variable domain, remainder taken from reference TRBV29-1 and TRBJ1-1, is SAVISQKPSRDICQRGTSLTIQCQVDSQVTMMFWYRQQPGQSLTLIATANQGSEATYESGFVIDKFPISRPNLTFSTLTVSNMSPEDSSIYLCSVEDFWGDTEAFFGQGTRLTVV.

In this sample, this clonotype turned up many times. The CDR3 bases are TGTGCCAGCAGTCGACCGCGACTAGCCGAAGAGACCCAGTACTTC. It codes for CASSRPRLAEETQYF. The chain combines TRBV12-3 or TRBV12-4 with TRBJ2-5, with TRBD2 matching 7 bases. CDR3 length: 15 amino acids. V dropped 5 bases and J dropped 3; count of bases not matched to a gene: 9.

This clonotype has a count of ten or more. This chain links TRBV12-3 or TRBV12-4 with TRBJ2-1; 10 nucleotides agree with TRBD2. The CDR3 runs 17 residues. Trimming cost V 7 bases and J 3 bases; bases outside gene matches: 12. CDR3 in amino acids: CASTAGSGGTLYNEQFF. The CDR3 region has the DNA TGTGCCAGCACCGCCGGTAGCGGGGGGACTCTCTACAATGAGCAGTTCTTC.

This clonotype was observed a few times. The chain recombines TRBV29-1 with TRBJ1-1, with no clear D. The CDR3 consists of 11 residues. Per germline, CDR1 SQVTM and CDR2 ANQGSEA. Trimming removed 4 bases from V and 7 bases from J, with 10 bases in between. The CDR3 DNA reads TGCAGCGTTGCTCCGGGCTATGAAGCTTTCTTT. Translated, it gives CSVAPGYEAFF.

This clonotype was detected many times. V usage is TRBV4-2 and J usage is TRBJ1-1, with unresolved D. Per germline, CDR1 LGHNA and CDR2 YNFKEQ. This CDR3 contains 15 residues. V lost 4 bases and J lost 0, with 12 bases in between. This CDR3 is CASSPELNMNTEAFF. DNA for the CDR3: TGTGCCAGCAGCCCAGAACTGAATATGAACACTGAAGCTTTCTTT.

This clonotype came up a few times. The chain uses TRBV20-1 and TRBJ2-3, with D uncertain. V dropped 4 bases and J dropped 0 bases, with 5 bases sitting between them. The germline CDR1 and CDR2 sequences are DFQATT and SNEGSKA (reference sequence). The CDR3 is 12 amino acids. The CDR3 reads CSATRSTDTQYF. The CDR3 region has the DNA TGCAGTGCTACCCGGAGCACAGATACGCAGTATTTT.

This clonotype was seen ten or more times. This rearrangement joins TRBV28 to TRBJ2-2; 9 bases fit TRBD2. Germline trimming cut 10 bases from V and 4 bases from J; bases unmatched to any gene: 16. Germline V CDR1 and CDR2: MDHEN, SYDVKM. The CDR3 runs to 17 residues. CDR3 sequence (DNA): TGTGCCACCTGGCCGGCGGGGGGGCCTATGGGCACCGGGGAGCTGTTTTTT. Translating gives CATWPAGGPMGTGELFF.

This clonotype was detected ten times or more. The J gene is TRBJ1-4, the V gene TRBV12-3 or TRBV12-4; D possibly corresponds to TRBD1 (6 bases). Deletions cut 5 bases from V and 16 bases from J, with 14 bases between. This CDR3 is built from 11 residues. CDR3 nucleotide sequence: TGTGCCAGCAGTGCCTCAGGGGTAGGGTTTTTT. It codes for CASSASGVGFF.